The clone carrying this TCR beta chain was found once. Its antigen remains unknown. CDR1 and CDR2 (germline): LNHDA, SQIVND (reference sequence). The CDR3 is 14 amino acids. V lost 5 bases and J lost 1, with 8 bases in between. This entry comes from a study of cytomegalovirus exposure and HLA in healthy donors. Looking at the study overall: A previous analysis identified about 110 million unique TCR beta sequences derived from around 200 million T cells. General study points: In a later analysis, at a false discovery rate of 0.05, under 20,000 TCR beta sequences were associated with HLA alleles. As a later analysis showed, a missense DCLRE1C variant was linked to trimming of TCR beta V- and J-genes.

PCR primers comprised 60 Vbeta and 13 Jbeta primers. The assay was immunoSEQ multiplex PCR, and TCRdb's table has in-frame clones only and misses some. The data contain approximately 120,000 clones, about 79% of them singletons. All donors participated as healthy donors of bone marrow. Sample: PBMCs. This receptor was obtained from a man aged 50 to 59 in good health and CMV-seronegative. The chain employs TRBV19 and TRBJ2-2; TRBD1 is a possible D gene (5 bases). The DNA of the CDR3 is TGTGCCAGTAGTGTACAGGAGAACACCGGGGAGCTGTTTTTT. Protein: CASSVQENTGELFF.